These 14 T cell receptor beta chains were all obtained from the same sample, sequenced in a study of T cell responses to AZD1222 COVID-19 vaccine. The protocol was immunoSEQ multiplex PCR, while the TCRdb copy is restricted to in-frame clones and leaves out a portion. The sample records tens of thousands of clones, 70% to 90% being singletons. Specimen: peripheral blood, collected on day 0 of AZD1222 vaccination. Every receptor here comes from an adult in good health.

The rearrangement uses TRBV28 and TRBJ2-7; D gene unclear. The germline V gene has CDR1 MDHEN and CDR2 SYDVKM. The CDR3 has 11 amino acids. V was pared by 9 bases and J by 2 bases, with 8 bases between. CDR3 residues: CASGIAYEQYF. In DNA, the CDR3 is TGTGCCAGTGGAATCGCCTACGAGCAGTACTTC.

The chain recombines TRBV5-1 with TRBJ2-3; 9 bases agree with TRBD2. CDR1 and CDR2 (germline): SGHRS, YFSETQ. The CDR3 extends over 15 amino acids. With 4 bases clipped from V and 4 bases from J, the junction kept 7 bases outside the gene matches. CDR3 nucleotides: TGCGCCAGCAGCCTGGTAGCGGGGGTTGCAGATACGCAGTATTTT. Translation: CASSLVAGVADTQYF. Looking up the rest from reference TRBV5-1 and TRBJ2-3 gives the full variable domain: KAGVTQTPRYLIKTRGQQVTLSCSPISGHRSVSWYQQTPGQGLQFLFEYFSETQRNKGNFPGRFSGRQFSNSRSEMNVSTLELGDSALYLCASSLVAGVADTQYFGPGTRLTVL.

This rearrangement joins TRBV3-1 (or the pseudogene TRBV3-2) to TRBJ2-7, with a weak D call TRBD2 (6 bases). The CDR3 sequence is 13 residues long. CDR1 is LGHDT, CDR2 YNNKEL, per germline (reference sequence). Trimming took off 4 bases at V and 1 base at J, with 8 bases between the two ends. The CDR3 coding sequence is TGTGCCAGCAGCCTAGGGAGGTCCTACGAGCAGTACTTC. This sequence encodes CASSLGRSYEQYF.

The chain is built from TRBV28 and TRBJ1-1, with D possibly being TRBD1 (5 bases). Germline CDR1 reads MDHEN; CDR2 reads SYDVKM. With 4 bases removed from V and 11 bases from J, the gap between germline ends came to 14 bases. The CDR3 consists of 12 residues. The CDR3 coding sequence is TGTGCCAGCAGTTCTACAGGACGTACGGCTTTCTTT. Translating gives CASSSTGRTAFF.

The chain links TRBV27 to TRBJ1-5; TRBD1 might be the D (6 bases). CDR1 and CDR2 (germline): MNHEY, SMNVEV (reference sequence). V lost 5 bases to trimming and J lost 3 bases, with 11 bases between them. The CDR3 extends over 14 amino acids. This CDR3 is CASSIQGTNQPQHF. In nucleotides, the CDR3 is TGTGCCAGCAGTATACAGGGTACCAATCAGCCCCAGCATTTT.

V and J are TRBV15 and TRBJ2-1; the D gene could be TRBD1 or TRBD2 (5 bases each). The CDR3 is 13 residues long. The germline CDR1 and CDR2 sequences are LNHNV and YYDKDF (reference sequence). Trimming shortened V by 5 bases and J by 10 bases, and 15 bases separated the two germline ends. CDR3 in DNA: TGTGCCACCAGCGAGGCTAGATGGGGGGAGCAGTTCTTC. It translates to CATSEARWGEQFF.

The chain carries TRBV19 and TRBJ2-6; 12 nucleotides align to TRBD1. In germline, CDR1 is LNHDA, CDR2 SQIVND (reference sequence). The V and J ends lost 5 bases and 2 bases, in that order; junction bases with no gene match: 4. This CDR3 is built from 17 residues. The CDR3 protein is CASSHRDRGPGANVLTF. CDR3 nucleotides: TGTGCCAGTAGTCACCGGGACAGGGGGCCTGGGGCCAACGTCCTGACTTTC.

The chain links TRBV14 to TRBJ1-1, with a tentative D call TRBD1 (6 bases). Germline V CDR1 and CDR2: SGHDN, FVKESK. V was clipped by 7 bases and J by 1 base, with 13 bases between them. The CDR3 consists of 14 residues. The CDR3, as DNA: TGTGCCAGCACCCTAGGGGGTTGGAACACTGAAGCTTTCTTT. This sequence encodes CASTLGGWNTEAFF.

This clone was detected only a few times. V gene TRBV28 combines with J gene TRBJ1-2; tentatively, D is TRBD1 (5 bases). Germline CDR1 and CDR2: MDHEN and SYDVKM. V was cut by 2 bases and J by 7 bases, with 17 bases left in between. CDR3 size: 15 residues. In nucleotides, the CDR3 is TGTGCCAGCAGTTTAAGCCTCAGGGCATTCCGTGGCTACACCTTC. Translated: CASSLSLRAFRGYTF.

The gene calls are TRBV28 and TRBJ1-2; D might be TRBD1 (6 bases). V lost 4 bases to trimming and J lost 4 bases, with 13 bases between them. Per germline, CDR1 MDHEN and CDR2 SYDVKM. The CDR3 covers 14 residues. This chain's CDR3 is CASSYSGQTYGYTF. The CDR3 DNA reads TGTGCCAGCAGTTACAGCGGACAGACCTATGGCTACACCTTC.

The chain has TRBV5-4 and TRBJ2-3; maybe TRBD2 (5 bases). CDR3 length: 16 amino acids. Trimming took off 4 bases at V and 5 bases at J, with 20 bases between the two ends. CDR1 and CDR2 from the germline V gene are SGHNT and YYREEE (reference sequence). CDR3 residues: CASSPTFGLGKDTQYF. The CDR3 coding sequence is TGTGCCAGCAGCCCAACTTTTGGACTGGGGAAAGATACGCAGTATTTT.

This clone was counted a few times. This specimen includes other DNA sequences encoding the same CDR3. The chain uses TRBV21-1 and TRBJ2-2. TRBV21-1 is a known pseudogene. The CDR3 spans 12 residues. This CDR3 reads CASSKVPGELFF. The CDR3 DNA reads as TGTGCCAGCAGCAAAGTTCCCGGGGAGCTGTTTTTT.

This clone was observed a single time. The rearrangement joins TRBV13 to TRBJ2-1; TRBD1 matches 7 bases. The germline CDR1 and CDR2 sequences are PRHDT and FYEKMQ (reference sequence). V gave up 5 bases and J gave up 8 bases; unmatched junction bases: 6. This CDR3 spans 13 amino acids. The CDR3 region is CASSTRRGYEQFF. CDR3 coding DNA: TGTGCCAGCAGCACCCGCAGGGGGTATGAGCAGTTCTTC.

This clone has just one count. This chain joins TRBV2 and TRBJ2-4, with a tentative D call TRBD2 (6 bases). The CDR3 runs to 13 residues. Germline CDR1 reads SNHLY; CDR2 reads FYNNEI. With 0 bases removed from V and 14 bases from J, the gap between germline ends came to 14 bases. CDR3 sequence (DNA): TGTGCCAGCAGTGAAGCGGCCGCCGGGGGAGAGTACTTC. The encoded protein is CASSEAAAGGEYF.